This T cell receptor beta chain is drawn from a study of STAT5B mutations in CD4+ large granular lymphocyte leukemia. General observations from the study: Main leukemic clonotypes were patient-specific, but under 30% appeared at low frequency elsewhere. Patient CD4-sorted repertoires looked more clonal than healthy CD4+ repertoires, even without putative leukemic clones. Compared with healthy controls (2/35), patient top clones favored TRBV06 (8/27).

A word on this clone: Its antigen is as yet unknown.

Methods used by the authors: Productive clonotypes were detectable down to 2.59 x 10-5 frequency. Assay: immunoSEQ multiplex PCR; the TCRdb copy retains only in-frame clones and omits some. V and J calls and clone size are as listed in that table; D and trimming were resolved from the DNA. The data show approximately 40,000 clones, about 88% seen once. The CDR3 consists of 15 residues. Germline-derived CDR1 and CDR2 are SGHNT and YYREEE (reference sequence). Trimming at V came to 1 base and at J to 2 bases, leaving 3 bases not matched to a gene. The sequence came from a human donor in good health. The J gene is TRBJ2-3, the V gene TRBV5-4, with TRBD2 matching 8 bases. The specimen was CD4+ T cells from blood buffy coats. The CDR3 spells CASSLPGGHTDTQYF. As DNA, the CDR3 is TGTGCCAGCAGCTTGCCGGGGGGGCACACAGATACGCAGTATTTT.